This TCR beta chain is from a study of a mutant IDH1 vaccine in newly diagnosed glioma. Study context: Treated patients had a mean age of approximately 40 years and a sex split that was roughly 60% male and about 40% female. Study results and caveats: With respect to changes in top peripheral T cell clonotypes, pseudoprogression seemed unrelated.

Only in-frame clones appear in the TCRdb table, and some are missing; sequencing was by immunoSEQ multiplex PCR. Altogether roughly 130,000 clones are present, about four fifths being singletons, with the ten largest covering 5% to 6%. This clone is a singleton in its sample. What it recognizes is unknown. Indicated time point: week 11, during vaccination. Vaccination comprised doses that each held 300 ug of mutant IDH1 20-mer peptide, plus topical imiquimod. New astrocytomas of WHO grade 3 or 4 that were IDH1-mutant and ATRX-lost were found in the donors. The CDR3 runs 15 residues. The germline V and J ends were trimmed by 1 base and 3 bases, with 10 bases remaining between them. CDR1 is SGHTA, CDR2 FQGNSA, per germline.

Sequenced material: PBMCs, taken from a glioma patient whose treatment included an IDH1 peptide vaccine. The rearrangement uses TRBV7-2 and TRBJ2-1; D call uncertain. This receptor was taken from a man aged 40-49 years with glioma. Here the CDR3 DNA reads TGTGCCAGCAGCTTAGATTCGGGCAGCTACAATGAGCAGTTCTTC. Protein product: CASSLDSGSYNEQFF. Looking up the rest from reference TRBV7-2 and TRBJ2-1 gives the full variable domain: GAGVSQSPSNKVTEKGKDVELRCDPISGHTALYWYRQSLGQGLEFLIYFQGNSAPDKSGLPSDRFSAERTGGSVSTLTIQRTQQEDSAVYLCASSLDSGSYNEQFFGPGTRLTVL.